This passage covers 17 T cell receptor beta chains from one sample sequenced in a study of identical twins. TCRdb reanalysed the 5' RACE reads using MiXCR and keeps one entry per CDR3 protein. The sample has approximately 280,000 distinct CDR3 sequences, around 8.8% seen once; the top ten hold around 2.1%. The same sample was also used in a study of yellow fever vaccine responses in identical twins.

Sequenced material: memory (CD45RO+) T cells sorted from blood. Receptor source: a young woman in good health.

The gene calls are TRBV7-3 and TRBJ1-1; the match to TRBD1 covers 7 bases. The J segment lost 5 bases and the V segment lost 2 bases, leaving 2 bases of the junction unmatched. In germline, CDR1 is SGHTA, CDR2 FQGTGA. This CDR3 comprises 13 residues. The DNA of the CDR3 is TGTGCCAGCAGCTTAGACAGGGAAACTGAAGCTTTCTTT. This codes for CASSLDRETEAFF.

This clonotype was detected a few times. J is TRBJ2-1 and V is TRBV20-1; 8 bases fit TRBD2. V shed 1 base, J shed 8 bases, and the junction held 22 bases outside the gene matches. This CDR3 is built from 19 residues. The germline V gene encodes CDR1 DFQATT and CDR2 SNEGSKA (reference sequence). The CDR3 bases are TGCAGTGCTAGAGCCCGGACCTACAATAGCGGGATCCTTGATGATGAGCAGTTCTTC. Its protein is CSARARTYNSGILDDEQFF.

The sample holds a few counts of this clonotype. J is TRBJ2-2 and V is TRBV7-9; D might be TRBD1 or TRBD2, each matching 6 bases. The germline gives CDR1 SEHNR, CDR2 FQNEAQ (reference sequence). The CDR3 has 15 residues. V lost 6 bases and J 4 bases, leaving 15 bases between the germline ends. The CDR3 DNA is TGTGCCAGCAGTCACGAAGGGGGGTCCACCGGGGAGCTGTTTTTT. Its protein is CASSHEGGSTGELFF.

This clonotype was detected only once. The chain employs TRBV7-2 and TRBJ2-2, with 8 positions matching TRBD1. V gave up 5 bases and J gave up 4 bases; unmatched junction bases: 3. The CDR3 runs 14 residues. The V gene's germline CDR1 is SGHTA and CDR2 FQGNSA. The DNA of the CDR3 is TGTGCCAGCAGCAGACAGGGGATCACCGGGGAGCTGTTTTTT. Translating it yields CASSRQGITGELFF.

This sequence joins TRBV20-1 and TRBJ1-4; D may be TRBD1 (5 bases). The CDR3 runs to 15 residues. Trimming stripped 3 bases from V and 5 bases from J, with 16 bases between. Per the germline V gene, CDR1 is DFQATT and CDR2 is SNEGSKA (reference sequence). The chain's CDR3 is CSASLGTHRNEKLFF. CDR3 DNA sequence: TGCAGTGCTAGCCTCGGGACCCATCGAAATGAAAAACTGTTTTTT.

The gene calls are TRBV20-1 and TRBJ1-4; possible D gene TRBD1, 5 bases. CDR3 length: 16 residues. Trimming pared 3 bases from V and 2 bases from J, leaving 16 bases between. From germline, CDR1 is DFQATT and CDR2 SNEGSKA (reference sequence). CDR3 residues: CSASQQGSVTNEKLFF. CDR3 in DNA: TGCAGTGCTAGCCAGCAGGGATCCGTGACTAATGAAAAACTGTTTTTT.

This clonotype was found many times. The V call is TRBV24-1, the J call TRBJ2-5; either TRBD1 or TRBD2 may supply D (6 bases each). Germline assignment: CDR1 KGHDR and CDR2 SFDVKD. The CDR3 consists of 15 residues. Trimming took 4 bases from V and 4 from J, leaving 15 bases between them. The CDR3 nucleotides are TGTGCCACCAGTGAACCCGACAGGCGGGGAGAGACCCAGTACTTC. Residues: CATSEPDRRGETQYF.

V and J are TRBV5-5 and TRBJ1-1; D is possibly TRBD1 (5 bases). The germline V and J ends were trimmed by 2 bases and 6 bases, with 17 bases remaining between them. The CDR3 is 15 residues long. Per the germline V gene, CDR1 is SGHKS and CDR2 is YYEKEE (reference sequence). The CDR3 sequence: CASSFGTGRLAEAFF. The CDR3 coding sequence is TGTGCCAGCAGCTTCGGCACGGGACGGTTGGCTGAAGCTTTCTTT.

The chain recombines TRBV3-1 with TRBJ1-1; the D gene is possibly TRBD1 (5 bases). The CDR3 totals 11 residues. With 1 base removed from V and 11 bases from J, the gap between germline ends came to 8 bases. CDR1 and CDR2 (germline): LGHDT, YNNKEL (reference sequence). The CDR3 protein is CASSQAGLAFF. The DNA of the CDR3 is TGTGCCAGCAGCCAAGCAGGGTTGGCTTTCTTT.

This chain uses TRBV6-1 with TRBJ2-7; D is perhaps TRBD1 (5 bases). The CDR3 covers 13 residues. V was cut by 4 bases and J by 3 bases, with 10 bases left in between. Germline CDR1 is MNHNS and CDR2 is SASEGT. CDR3 region: CASSGPGFYEQYF. The CDR3 DNA sequence: TGTGCCAGCAGTGGACCAGGGTTCTACGAGCAGTACTTC.

The chain employs TRBV28 and TRBJ2-4, with 9 bases fitting TRBD1. Trimming at V came to 6 bases and at J to 1 base, leaving 19 bases not matched to a gene. Germline V gene data show CDR1 as MDHEN and CDR2 as SYDVKM. CDR3 length: 20 residues. The CDR3 region is CASSPRTATGGRAAKNIQYF. The CDR3 DNA reads as TGTGCCAGCAGCCCTAGAACCGCGACAGGGGGAAGAGCTGCCAAAAACATTCAGTACTTC. The variable domain in full, with the rest retrieved from reference TRBV28 and TRBJ2-4, is DVKVTQSSRYLVKRTGEKVFLECVQDMDHENMFWYRQDPGLGLRLIYFSYDVKMKEKGDIPEGYSVSREKKERFSLILESASTNQTSMYLCASSPRTATGGRAAKNIQYFGAGTRLSVL.

This clonotype was seen only a few times. This chain links TRBV20-1 with TRBJ2-7; TRBD1 agrees at 8 bases. Trimming took 0 bases from V and 6 from J; bases not matched to a gene: 4. The CDR3 is made up of 13 amino acids. Per germline, CDR1 DFQATT and CDR2 SNEGSKA (reference sequence). The CDR3 nucleotides read TGCAGTGCTAGAGAGTTGGGGACAGGCGAGCAGTACTTC. Encoded protein: CSARELGTGEQYF.

The sample holds a few counts of this clonotype. CDR3 sequence reads: CSASVGTNKETQYF. CDR3 sequence (DNA): TGCAGTGCTTCAGTGGGGACTAACAAAGAGACCCAGTACTTC. The chain employs TRBV20-1 and TRBJ2-5; 7 bases are a match to TRBD2. The CDR3 runs 14 residues. V dropped 5 bases and J dropped 3; count of bases not matched to a gene: 9. CDR1 is DFQATT, CDR2 SNEGSKA, per germline (reference sequence).

This clonotype was picked up a small number of times. The chain combines TRBV29-1 with TRBJ2-7; 10 positions match TRBD2. Germline CDR1 and CDR2: SQVTM and ANQGSEA. The J segment lost 0 bases and the V segment lost 3 bases, leaving 8 bases of the junction unmatched. CDR3 length: 16 residues. The DNA of the CDR3 is TGCAGCGTTGATGGAGTAGCGGGAGGCTCCTCCTACGAGCAGTACTTC. Translation: CSVDGVAGGSSYEQYF.

V gene TRBV3-1 combines with J gene TRBJ1-1, with 7 bases aligning to TRBD1. The CDR3 length is 13 residues. Germline V gene sequence: CDR1 LGHDT, CDR2 YNNKEL (reference sequence). Trimming cost V 3 bases and J 13 bases; bases outside gene matches: 11. The CDR3 sequence is CASSHLQGPPDFF. CDR3 nucleotide sequence: TGTGCCAGCAGCCACTTACAGGGGCCTCCTGATTTCTTT.

The sample holds a few counts of this clonotype. V is TRBV4-1 and J is TRBJ2-7; 7 nucleotides align to TRBD1. V was clipped by 0 bases and J by 6 bases; unmatched bases: 8. Germline V lookup: CDR1 MGHRA, CDR2 YSYEKL. This CDR3 comprises 15 residues. The CDR3 DNA sequence: TGCGCCAGCAGCCAAGAGAGGAAGGGGGCCGGCGAGCAGTACTTC. Residues: CASSQERKGAGEQYF.

There are a few counts of this clonotype. The chain links TRBV6-1 to TRBJ2-7, with a tentative D call TRBD2 (6 bases). The CDR3 sequence is 13 residues long. CDR1 is MNHNS and CDR2 is SASEGT in the germline V gene. The V gene lost 0 bases and the J gene lost 11 bases, with 14 bases spanning the gap. Here the CDR3 reads CASSEATKDYKYV. The CDR3 DNA follows: TGTGCCAGCAGTGAAGCTACGAAGGACTATAAGTACGTC.